These T cell receptor beta chains were read from a single sample in a study of shared clonotypes between healthy human individuals. TCRdb keeps only in-frame clones here, not all; method: immunoSEQ multiplex PCR. The sample holds millions of clones, approximately 93% seen once. Input material: naive CD4+ T cells from PBMCs. Receptors were obtained from a man between 18 and 35 years old in good health. Some clones in this sample may be carry-over from other donors' samples. The CDR3 runs from the conserved cysteine through the conserved F or W. Fields, in order: D gene, J gene, clone size, V gene, CDR3 protein, CDR3 DNA. A D gene is named only where the DNA matches it firmly. Only some rows state a clone size, as once, few, many or a class for expanded clones.

>-|TRBJ2-7|-|TRBV7-2
CASSLMDGYEQYF
TGTGCCAGCAGCTTAATGGACGGATACGAGCAGTACTTC
>TRBD2|TRBJ2-3|-|TRBV14
CASSLGTSGSDTQYF
TGTGCCAGCAGCCTAGGGACTAGCGGGAGCGATACGCAGTATTTT
>-|TRBJ2-7|-|TRBV4-1
CASSQKSSELAVYEQYF
TGCGCCAGCAGCCAAAAATCGTCCGAACTAGCTGTATACGAGCAGTACTTC
>TRBD2|TRBJ2-2|-|TRBV15
CATSRRLAGVSGELFF
TGTGCCACCAGCAGAAGACTAGCGGGAGTATCTGGGGAGCTGTTTTTT
>-|TRBJ1-4|-|TRBV18
CASSPGLDEKLFF
TGTGCCAGCTCCCCCGGGTTGGATGAAAAACTGTTTTTT
>-|TRBJ2-2|-|TRBV7-2
CASSQAGGELFF
TGTGCCAGCAGCCAGGCCGGGGGGGAGCTGTTTTTT
>-|TRBJ1-4|-|TRBV4-1
CASSLPTGKSNEKLFF
TGCGCCAGCAGCCTTCCAACCGGGAAGTCTAATGAAAAACTGTTTTTT
>-|TRBJ2-5|-|TRBV7-2
CASSPPGTGTPWTQYF
TGTGCCAGCAGCCCCCCCGGTACCGGGACCCCCTGGACCCAGTACTTC
>-|TRBJ2-5|-|TRBV2
CASSLDQETQYF
TGTGCCAGCAGCCTCGACCAAGAGACCCAGTACTTC
>-|TRBJ2-7|-|TRBV28
CASSSSPGSYGQYF
TGTGCCAGCAGTAGCAGTCCTGGCTCCTACGGGCAGTACTTC
>-|TRBJ1-1|-|TRBV4-1
CASSQAQITFF
TGCGCCAGCAGCCAAGCTCAGATTACTTTCTTT
>-|TRBJ2-1|-|TRBV11-2
CASSLVTTYNEQFF
TGTGCCAGCAGCTTAGTTACGACCTACAATGAGCAGTTCTTC
>TRBD1|TRBJ2-7|once|TRBV2
CASSSTGTGLAEQYF
TGTGCCAGCAGTTCGACCGGGACAGGGTTAGCCGAGCAGTACTTC
>-|TRBJ2-3|-|TRBV29-1
CSVSAAGWPDTQYF
TGCAGCGTTTCCGCCGCAGGGTGGCCAGATACGCAGTATTTT
>-|TRBJ1-3|-|TRBV5-1
CASSFGSNSGNTIYF
TGCGCCAGCAGCTTCGGTAGCAACTCTGGAAACACCATATATTTT
>-|TRBJ1-4|-|TRBV9
CASSVALGLNEKLFF
TGTGCCAGCAGCGTAGCCCTCGGCCTGAATGAAAAACTGTTTTTT
>-|TRBJ2-3|-|TRBV7-2
CASSLQGRSTDTQYF
TGTGCCAGCAGCTTACAGGGGCGAAGCACAGATACGCAGTATTTT
>-|TRBJ1-5|-|TRBV19
CASTRAHNQPQHF
TGTGCCAGTACTCGGGCTCACAATCAGCCCCAGCATTTT
>TRBD2|TRBJ2-5|few|TRBV5-4
CASSLVGGSWETQYF
TGTGCCAGCAGCTTGGTGGGCGGGAGTTGGGAGACCCAGTACTTC
>TRBD2|TRBJ2-5|once|TRBV19
CASSTRLAPAQETQYF
TGTGCCAGTAGTACCAGACTAGCGCCAGCCCAAGAGACCCAGTACTTC
>TRBD2|TRBJ2-2|-|TRBV6-1
CASRGEGLRALFF
TGTGCCAGCAGGGGGGAGGGGCTTAGGGCGCTGTTTTTT
>-|TRBJ2-5|-|TRBV28
CASRDGTQETQYF
TGTGCCAGCAGGGACGGCACTCAAGAGACCCAGTACTTC
>TRBD1|TRBJ2-7|-|TRBV28
CASLRTGGSYEQYF
TGTGCCAGCCTACGGACAGGGGGCTCCTACGAGCAGTACTTC
>TRBD1|TRBJ2-3|-|TRBV19
CASRGDRGPSDTQYF
TGTGCCAGTAGGGGGGACAGGGGGCCGTCAGATACGCAGTATTTT
>TRBD2|TRBJ2-4|-|TRBV4-1
CASSQQREAKNIQYF
TGCGCCAGCAGCCAACAGCGGGAGGCGAAAAACATTCAGTACTTC
>TRBD1|TRBJ2-1|-|TRBV10-1
CASRAVKTGGGYNEQFF
TGCGCCAGCAGGGCAGTAAAGACAGGGGGGGGGTACAATGAGCAGTTCTTC
>-|TRBJ1-5|-|TRBV6-1
CASSEAPGNQPQHF
TGTGCCAGCAGTGAAGCGCCAGGCAATCAGCCCCAGCATTTT
>-|TRBJ2-3|-|TRBV5-1
CASSSEVHDTQYF
TGCGCCAGCAGCTCGGAGGTCCATGATACGCAGTATTTT
>-|TRBJ2-1|-|TRBV6-1
CASSDRGYNEQFF
TGTGCCAGCAGTGATCGGGGCTACAATGAGCAGTTCTTC
>-|TRBJ2-3|-|TRBV27
CASSFGRPAVSTDTQYF
TGTGCCAGCAGTTTCGGTCGCCCAGCGGTTAGCACAGATACGCAGTATTTT
>-|TRBJ2-2|-|TRBV7-9
CASSLAGGPGNTGELFF
TGTGCCAGCAGCTTAGCTGGGGGGCCGGGGAACACCGGGGAGCTGTTTTTT
>-|TRBJ2-1|-|TRBV9
CASSFRASRDSYNEQFF
TGTGCCAGCAGCTTTAGGGCCAGTAGGGACTCCTACAATGAGCAGTTCTTC
>-|TRBJ2-7|-|TRBV28
CASSRDSYEQYF
TGTGCCAGCAGCCGTGACTCCTACGAGCAGTACTTC
>-|TRBJ2-5|-|TRBV5-4
CASSSGRGAVWTETQYF
TGTGCCAGCAGCTCTGGTCGGGGCGCCGTGTGGACTGAGACCCAGTACTTC
>-|TRBJ1-5|-|TRBV19
CASRGSGNQPQHF
TGTGCCAGTAGAGGGTCAGGCAATCAGCCCCAGCATTTT
>TRBD2|TRBJ2-5|-|TRBV5-1
CASSRGLAIAGETQYF
TGCGCCAGCAGCCGAGGACTAGCAATAGCGGGAGAGACCCAGTACTTC
>TRBD1|TRBJ1-5|-|TRBV28
CASSSGQGAGQPQHF
TGTGCCAGCAGCTCCGGACAGGGGGCGGGTCAGCCCCAGCATTTT
>TRBD2|TRBJ2-1|-|TRBV18
CASSPGLAGGVEQFF
TGTGCCAGCTCACCTGGACTAGCGGGAGGGGTAGAGCAGTTCTTC
>-|TRBJ1-1|-|TRBV6-5
CASRSRAAAFF
TGTGCCAGCAGATCCCGCGCAGCAGCTTTCTTT
>TRBD2|TRBJ2-5|-|TRBV6-5
CASSPGLEAETQYF
TGTGCCAGCAGTCCTGGACTAGAAGCAGAGACCCAGTACTTC
>-|TRBJ2-1|-|TRBV2
CASTMGSRDEQFF
TGTGCCAGCACCATGGGTAGTCGTGATGAGCAGTTCTTC
>-|TRBJ2-7|-|TRBV6-1
CASSSYQSGSYEQYF
TGTGCCAGCAGTTCGTATCAGAGCGGCTCCTACGAGCAGTACTTC
>TRBD2|TRBJ2-1|-|TRBV6-4
CASSGGLANEQFF
TGTGCCAGCAGCGGTGGACTAGCCAATGAGCAGTTCTTC
>TRBD1|TRBJ1-1|-|TRBV5-1
CASSLEQGRNTEAFF
TGCGCCAGCAGCTTGGAACAGGGGCGTAACACTGAAGCTTTCTTT
>-|TRBJ1-2|-|TRBV19
CASSSTRASNYGYTF
TGTGCCAGTAGTTCGACCAGGGCCTCTAACTATGGCTACACCTTC
>-|TRBJ2-4|-|TRBV5-6
CASKQGPAKNIQYF
TGTGCCAGCAAACAGGGCCCGGCCAAAAACATTCAGTACTTC
>TRBD2|TRBJ2-1|-|TRBV4-1
CASSQGLAPNEQFF
TGCGCCAGCAGCCAAGGACTAGCCCCCAATGAGCAGTTCTTC
>-|TRBJ2-1|-|TRBV5-4
CASSSTPNEQFF
TGTGCCAGCAGCTCGACCCCCAATGAGCAGTTCTTC